A selection of T cell receptor beta chains follows, all from one sample in a study of shared clonotypes between healthy human individuals. The protocol was immunoSEQ multiplex PCR, while the TCRdb copy is restricted to in-frame clones and leaves out a portion. The repertoire holds about 680,000 clones, with 55% to 75% as singletons. The sequenced material came from memory CD4+ T cells sorted from blood. Receptor source: a woman aged 30 to 39 in good health. Both conserved end residues are part of each CDR3. A D gene is named only where the DNA matches it firmly. Clone size is not always given. Where it is, it says once, few, many or a class for expanded clones.

J gene | clone size | D gene | V gene | CDR3 DNA | CDR3 protein
TRBJ1-3 | NA | NA | TRBV7-9 | TGTGCCAGCAGCTTAGGCGGATTTGGAAACACCATATATTTT | CASSLGGFGNTIYF
TRBJ2-2 | NA | NA | TRBV18 | TGTGCCAGCTCACCGCCCGGGGCGAGCACCGGGGAGCTGTTTTTT | CASSPPGASTGELFF
TRBJ1-1 | few | NA | TRBV19 | TGTGCCAGTAGTAGGCGGGAGGGTCGGAGAGGTGAAGCTTTCTTT | CASSRREGRRGEAFF
TRBJ2-5 | few | NA | TRBV21-1 | TGTGCCAGCAGCGGTGAATGGGGGATTCAGGAGACCCAGTACTTC | CASSGEWGIQETQYF
TRBJ2-2 | NA | TRBD2 | TRBV19 | TGTGCCAGTCGGGGACTAGCGGGAGCCGGGGAGCTGTTTTTT | CASRGLAGAGELFF
TRBJ2-3 | NA | NA | TRBV28 | TGTGCCAGCAGTCCGTCGACAGGAACGGATACGCAGTATTTT | CASSPSTGTDTQYF
TRBJ1-2 | NA | NA | TRBV28 | TGTGCCAGCAGCGCAGCAAACTATGGCTACACCTTC | CASSAANYGYTF
TRBJ1-4 | many | TRBD1 | TRBV6-1 | TGTGCCAGCAGTGAAGGGACAGGGGGTGAAAAACTGTTTTTT | CASSEGTGGEKLFF
TRBJ2-7 | NA | NA | TRBV5-1 | TGCGCCAGCAGCCCGGACCGGGGGCTGACCTACGAGCAGTACTTC | CASSPDRGLTYEQYF
TRBJ2-2 | NA | NA | TRBV30 | TGTGCCTGGAATCAAGCTGACACCGGGGAGCTGTTTTTT | CAWNQADTGELFF
TRBJ2-1 | once | TRBD2 | TRBV11-2 | TGTGCCAGCAGGAGACTAGCGGGAGGCTTCTACAATGAGCAGTTCTTC | CASRRLAGGFYNEQFF
TRBJ2-1 | NA | NA | TRBV21-1 | TGTGCCATCTGGAGATCCAATGAGCAGTTCTTC | CAIWRSNEQFF
TRBJ2-1 | NA | NA | TRBV30 | TGTGCCTGGAGGGGACAAACCTCCATTGGAAGCTCCTACAATGAGCAGTTCTTC | CAWRGQTSIGSSYNEQFF
TRBJ2-7 | NA | NA | TRBV5-4 | TGTGCCAGCAGCCCAAAAACGGGGGTGGGCGAGCAGTACTTC | CASSPKTGVGEQYF
TRBJ1-1 | NA | NA | TRBV7-6 | TGTGCCAGCAGCTTAGACGGACAGATTAACACTGAAGCTTTCTTT | CASSLDGQINTEAFF
TRBJ2-2 | NA | NA | TRBV2 | TGTGCCAGCAGTGACGGCGGGATCGGGGAGCTGTTTTTT | CASSDGGIGELFF
TRBJ1-1 | few | TRBD1 | TRBV5-1 | TGCGCCAGCAGCCCTACAACGGACAGGGGGGCTGAAGCTTTCTTT | CASSPTTDRGAEAFF
TRBJ2-1 | NA | NA | TRBV5-1 | TGCGCCAGCAGCTTAACTAGTGTCGCCTACAATGAGCAGTTCTTC | CASSLTSVAYNEQFF
TRBJ2-7 | NA | NA | TRBV29-1 | TGCAGCGCAACGCTGACTGGGAAGGGCTCCTACGAGCAGTACTTC | CSATLTGKGSYEQYF
TRBJ2-7 | few | TRBD1 | TRBV19 | TGTGCCAGTAGTATAGGCGCTGGACAGGACTCCTACGAGCAGTACTTC | CASSIGAGQDSYEQYF
TRBJ1-3 | NA | NA | TRBV4-1 | TGCGCCAGCAGCCAAGAAGGGGGAAGGGCCCCGGGCACCATATATTTT | CASSQEGGRAPGTIYF
TRBJ2-2 | NA | NA | TRBV4-1 | TGCGCCAGCAGAGGGGGACTACTGTCGAACACCGGGGAGCTGTTTTTT | CASRGGLLSNTGELFF
TRBJ1-5 | NA | NA | TRBV30 | TGTGCCTGGAGTTTTCGGGACGGACGCAATCAGCCCCAGCATTTT | CAWSFRDGRNQPQHF
TRBJ2-5 | NA | TRBD1 | TRBV7-2 | TGTGCCAGCAGCTTAGCGCCGGGACAGGGGTTGGAGACCCAGTACTTC | CASSLAPGQGLETQYF
TRBJ2-1 | NA | NA | TRBV5-4 | TGTGCCAGCAGGATAACAGGGGTCGGGAGGGACTACAATGAGCAGTTCTTC | CASRITGVGRDYNEQFF
TRBJ2-1 | NA | NA | TRBV5-1 | TGCGCCAGCAGCTTGGCACGTAGTTACAATGAGCAGTTCTTC | CASSLARSYNEQFF
TRBJ2-1 | few | TRBD2 | TRBV5-5 | TGTGCCAGCAGGCCGCGGGAGGGGGATGAGCAGTTCTTC | CASRPREGDEQFF
TRBJ2-7 | NA | TRBD1 | TRBV29-1 | TGCAGCGCCGAGGGGCAGGGGGCGTCAGAGCAGTACTTC | CSAEGQGASEQYF
TRBJ1-3 | NA | NA | TRBV7-9 | TGTGCCAGCAGCTGGGCCCACAGGGCGGGAAACACCATATATTTT | CASSWAHRAGNTIYF
TRBJ2-3 | NA | NA | TRBV6-4 | TGTGCCAGCAGCCCCGGAGGCACAGATACGCAGTATTTT | CASSPGGTDTQYF
TRBJ1-5 | many | NA | TRBV9 | TGTGCCAGCAGCGTAGCTCGAGAGAGTGTTGGTAGCAATCAGCCCCAGCATTTT | CASSVARESVGSNQPQHF
TRBJ2-3 | many | NA | TRBV7-3 | TGTGCCAGCAGCTTAAGCGGATCAGATACGCAGTATTTT | CASSLSGSDTQYF
TRBJ2-2 | NA | NA | TRBV21-1 | TGTGCCAGCAGCACCCTGGGGGAATCGAACACCGGGGAGCTGTTTTTT | CASSTLGESNTGELFF
TRBJ2-1 | NA | TRBD1 | TRBV15 | TGTGCCACCAGCAGGGGTACAGGGTCAGGGGGTGAGCAGTTCTTC | CATSRGTGSGGEQFF
TRBJ1-5 | many | TRBD1 | TRBV4-1 | TGCGCCAGCAGCTCAGACAGGGCTGGTCAGCCCCAGCATTTT | CASSSDRAGQPQHF
TRBJ1-4 | NA | NA | TRBV6-6 | TGTGCCAGCAGACTGGCAATTAATGAAAAACTGTTTTTT | CASRLAINEKLFF
TRBJ2-5 | many | NA | TRBV5-1 | TGCGCCAGCAGCTCCGCGTCGGGAGCAGAGACCCAGTACTTC | CASSSASGAETQYF
TRBJ1-2 | NA | NA | TRBV27 | TGTGCCAGCAGCCCTAGACAGTACTATGGCTACACCTTC | CASSPRQYYGYTF
TRBJ1-5 | NA | TRBD1 | TRBV28 | TGTGCCAGCAGTTTACCAGGGGGGAACAATCAGCCCCAGCATTTT | CASSLPGGNNQPQHF
TRBJ1-3 | NA | NA | TRBV6-1 | TGTGCCAGCAGCATGGGGAGCTCTGGAAACACCATATATTTT | CASSMGSSGNTIYF